These 17 T cell receptor beta chains originate from one sample sequenced in a study of blood T cell repertoires in COVID-19. The data were produced by immunoSEQ multiplex PCR, yet TCRdb's version contains in-frame clones alone and is incomplete. The data contain 59,000 or so clones, approximately 87% of them seen just once; the ten biggest clones take up roughly 5.2%. Input material: peripheral blood. These receptors were collected from a human donor in a cohort sampled during active COVID-19.

This clone has a handful of counts. V usage is TRBV5-1 and J usage is TRBJ1-2; 7 positions match TRBD1. The J segment lost 3 bases and the V segment lost 2 bases, leaving 4 bases of the junction unmatched. CDR1 is SGHRS and CDR2 is YFSETQ in the germline V gene. This CDR3 comprises 14 residues. The CDR3 loop reads CASSLNRGDYGYTF. Written as DNA, the CDR3 is TGCGCCAGCAGCTTAAACAGGGGTGACTATGGCTACACCTTC.

The V and J genes are TRBV28 and TRBJ1-6; D is unclear. The length of the CDR3 is 15 residues. V was clipped by 6 bases and J by 7 bases, with 16 bases between them. Germline V gives CDR1 MDHEN, CDR2 SYDVKM. The CDR3 sequence is CASRPTGSGNSPLHF. DNA for the CDR3: TGTGCCAGCAGGCCGACGGGGTCTGGGAATTCACCCCTCCACTTT.

In its sample, this clone was seen many times. This chain connects TRBV6-5 to TRBJ1-6; D perhaps matches TRBD1 (5 bases). Trimming removed 7 bases at V and 8 bases at J, with 18 bases between. Germline assignment: CDR1 MNHEY and CDR2 SVGAGI. CDR3 size: 15 residues. The CDR3 sequence: CASTPTEGSYSPLHF. The CDR3, as DNA: TGTGCCAGCACCCCTACGGAGGGGTCTTATTCACCCCTCCACTTT.

The J gene is TRBJ1-6, the V gene TRBV6-2 or TRBV6-3; D is possibly TRBD1 (6 bases). Germline V gives CDR1 MNHEY, CDR2 SVGEGT. The ends were cut back, 5 bases at V and 5 bases at J, with 10 bases in the middle. The CDR3 runs to 14 residues. The DNA of the CDR3 is TGTGCCAGCAGTATCCGGACAGATAATTCACCCCTCCACTTT. This translates into CASSIRTDNSPLHF.

Notes on this clone: At one of its ends the junction is not consistent with the germline gene, which may arise from a read error. V is TRBV24-1 and J is TRBJ1-1; 10 bases fit TRBD1. Germline-derived CDR1 and CDR2 are KGHDR and SFDVKD. CDR3 size: 18 residues. DNA of the CDR3: TGTGCCACCAGTGATTTCGGACAGGGGGATTCTAGGAACTCTGAAGCTTTCTTT. Translated: CATSDFGQGDSRNSEAFF.

The chain has TRBV28 and TRBJ2-2; D possibly corresponds to TRBD2 (6 bases). The CDR3 totals 15 residues. CDR1 is MDHEN, CDR2 SYDVKM, per germline. V gave up 3 bases and J gave up 1 base, with 9 bases separating them. CDR3 region: CASSFRLVNTGELFF. In nucleotides, the CDR3 is TGTGCCAGCAGTTTTCGACTAGTGAACACCGGGGAGCTGTTTTTT.

This clone was detected only once. V and J are TRBV30 and TRBJ2-2; the D gene is possibly TRBD2 (6 bases). The CDR3 spans 16 residues. Between the trimmed V and J ends, which lost 0 bases and 2 bases, there was a span of 13 bases. Germline CDR1 reads GTSNPN; CDR2 reads SVGIG (reference sequence). CDR3 coding DNA: TGTGCCTGGAGTGTACGTGGTAGCGGTAACACCGGGGAGCTGTTTTTT. Translation: CAWSVRGSGNTGELFF.

This clone was observed once. The rearrangement uses TRBV28 and TRBJ1-3; perhaps TRBD1 as D (6 bases). CDR3 length: 16 residues. Germline loops: CDR1 MDHEN, CDR2 SYDVKM. Deletions cut 7 bases from V and 2 bases from J, with 18 bases between. CDR3 amino acids: CASTLPGAHPGNTIYF. DNA of the CDR3: TGTGCCAGCACCCTGCCAGGGGCCCACCCTGGAAACACCATATATTTT.

The rearrangement uses TRBV19 and TRBJ2-1, with TRBD2 identical over 8 bases. The CDR3 extends over 15 amino acids. The J segment lost 6 bases and the V segment lost 8 bases, leaving 12 bases of the junction unmatched. Looked up from germline, CDR1 is LNHDA and CDR2 is SQIVND (reference sequence). The CDR3 loop reads CASRAGASSGNEQFF. The CDR3, as DNA: TGTGCCAGTCGAGCGGGGGCCTCATCGGGCAATGAGCAGTTCTTC.

The chain uses TRBV7-6 and TRBJ2-3; TRBD2 might be the D (5 bases). Deletions cut 3 bases from V and 5 bases from J, with 15 bases between. This CDR3 contains 15 residues. Germline CDR1 reads SGHVS; CDR2 reads FNYEAQ. Written as DNA, the CDR3 is TGTGCCAGCAGCTTCGACTACGGGGTCGGAGATACGCAGTATTTT. Translating it yields CASSFDYGVGDTQYF.

This clone has only one observation. J is TRBJ1-5 and V is TRBV4-3; weak D call: TRBD1 (5 bases). The CDR3 is 16 residues long. The V end was cut by 0 bases, the J end by 2 bases, with 11 bases between. Germline V CDR1 and CDR2: LGHNA, YSLEER. CDR3 DNA: TGCGCCAGCAGCCAAGAAGCAGGGATCGGCAATCAGCCCCAGCATTTT. It translates to CASSQEAGIGNQPQHF.

This clone was picked up one time. V usage is TRBV28 and J usage is TRBJ2-7; 7 bases fit TRBD2. This CDR3 has 14 amino acids. Trimming took 1 base from V and 3 from J; bases not matched to a gene: 3. CDR1 is MDHEN, CDR2 SYDVKM, per germline. The CDR3 protein is CASSLLGGGYEQYF. CDR3 DNA: TGTGCCAGCAGTTTATTGGGCGGGGGCTACGAGCAGTACTTC.

This clone was seen just once. The chain is built from TRBV7-2 and TRBJ2-1; a weak D match, TRBD1 (6 bases). V gave up 1 base and J gave up 10 bases, with 11 bases separating them. Per the germline V gene, CDR1 is SGHTA and CDR2 is FQGNSA. The CDR3 loop spans 13 amino acids. The CDR3 spells CASSLGRGREQFF. The CDR3 DNA reads TGTGCCAGCAGCTTAGGCAGGGGAAGGGAGCAGTTCTTC.

The V and J genes are TRBV7-2 and TRBJ1-2; 8 positions match TRBD1. The CDR3 is 15 residues long. CDR1 is SGHTA, CDR2 FQGNSA, per germline. J gave up 4 bases and V 1 base, and 5 bases lay outside the gene matches. As DNA, the CDR3 is TGTGCCAGCAGCTTAGGGGACAGGCAGACCTATGGCTACACCTTC. As protein: CASSLGDRQTYGYTF.

The V and J genes are TRBV6-2 or TRBV6-3 and TRBJ1-1; D not resolved. V lost 5 bases and J lost 7, with 11 bases in between. The CDR3 spans 12 residues. Germline lookup yields CDR1 MNHEY and CDR2 SVGEGT. The CDR3 sequence: CASSLRRSEAFF. CDR3 in DNA: TGTGCCAGCAGTCTCAGACGGAGTGAAGCTTTCTTT.

This clone was seen a single time. This rearrangement joins TRBV7-9 to TRBJ1-2, with TRBD1 identical over 8 bases. The CDR3 extends over 17 amino acids. The J segment lost 2 bases and the V segment lost 7 bases, leaving 15 bases of the junction unmatched. Germline V gene lookup returns CDR1 SEHNR and CDR2 FQNEAQ (reference sequence). This CDR3 is CASNQYTGTGANYGYTF. DNA of the CDR3: TGTGCCAGCAACCAGTACACCGGGACAGGAGCCAACTATGGCTACACCTTC.

This chain's CDR3 is CASSQALRGDRFF. The CDR3, as DNA: TGTGCCAGCAGCCAAGCGTTGCGGGGGGATCGGTTCTTC. The chain is built from TRBV3-1 (or the pseudogene TRBV3-2) and TRBJ2-1, with 8 bases identical to TRBD2. The junction had 8 bases not matched to a gene; V was cut back by 1 base and J by 15 bases. Germline V gives CDR1 LGHDT, CDR2 YNNKEL (reference sequence). This CDR3 is 13 amino acids long.